These 16 T cell receptor beta chains came from one sample sequenced in a study of vaccination effects on CD4 cells after COVID-19. No antigen is known for these receptors. ViraFEST assay sequencing came after antigen-specific CD4+ T cells were expanded with viral peptide pools. Following 10 days of culture, CD4+ T cells were isolated. PCR confirmed that the person was infected with SARS-CoV-2 between March and December 2020. Method: immunoSEQ multiplex PCR; TCRdb's copy keeps in-frame clones and lacks some. This sample yields under 65,000 clones, of which about 77% are seen a single time; around 5% belongs to the top ten. The source material was CD4+ T cells from PBMCs cultured with HIV peptides, sampled before COVID-19 vaccination. Subset reported: HIV-1 Nef peptide pool negative control/reference culture. The receptor source for this set is a human donor who had a prior SARS-CoV-2 infection.

The CDR3 loop is CASSRDAVLHSGANVLTF. For the CDR3, the DNA is TGTGCCAGCAGTCGGGACGCCGTACTTCACTCTGGGGCCAACGTCCTGACTTTC. The rearrangement joins TRBV11-2 to TRBJ2-6, with D perhaps given as TRBD1 or TRBD2 (5 bases each). The germline CDR1 and CDR2 sequences are SGHAT and FQNNGV. This CDR3 contains 18 residues. Trimming removed 6 bases at V and 0 bases at J, with 18 bases between.

V is TRBV6-4 and J is TRBJ2-5, with D unresolved. Germline CDR1 and CDR2: MRHNA and SNTAGT. The CDR3 extends over 9 amino acids. V was shortened by 8 bases and J by 12 bases, with 10 bases between the two germline ends. CDR3 DNA sequence: TGTGCCAGCCGTCTTGGTAAGTACTTC. The encoded protein is CASRLGKYF.

The chain uses TRBV19 and TRBJ1-2, with D perhaps TRBD1 (6 bases). Trimming pared 5 bases from V and 5 bases from J, leaving 12 bases between. The germline CDR1 and CDR2 sequences are LNHDA and SQIVND (reference sequence). CDR3 length: 13 residues. The CDR3 region has the DNA TGTGCCAGTAGTCGGACAGCCTGGTATGGCTACACCTTC. Protein: CASSRTAWYGYTF.

The chain has TRBV19 and TRBJ2-2, with 7 bases fitting TRBD1. There are 15 residues in the CDR3. Trimming cost V 10 bases and J 5 bases; bases outside gene matches: 13. Germline-derived CDR1 and CDR2 are LNHDA and SQIVND (reference sequence). This CDR3 reads CATEPYRGGTGELFF. The CDR3 region has the DNA TGTGCCACCGAACCCTACAGGGGTGGGACCGGGGAGCTGTTTTTT.

The rearrangement links TRBV7-6 to TRBJ1-2; D call uncertain. Trimming took 5 bases from V and 2 from J, leaving 12 bases between them. CDR3 length equals 14 residues. Per germline, CDR1 SGHVS and CDR2 FNYEAQ. CDR3 coding DNA: TGTGCCAGCAGCAAAGACGGGGAGAACTATGGCTACACCTTC. As protein: CASSKDGENYGYTF.

The gene calls are TRBV5-1 and TRBJ2-3, with D unclear. This CDR3 has 13 amino acids. The V and J ends lost 4 bases and 2 bases respectively, with 8 bases between them. From germline, CDR1 is SGHRS and CDR2 YFSETQ. The CDR3 nucleotides are TGCGCCAGCAGCGACGCCTCCACAGATACGCAGTATTTT. Translation: CASSDASTDTQYF.

The rearrangement links TRBV5-4 to TRBJ1-2, with a possible D match to TRBD1 (5 bases). The CDR3 contains 15 residues. The germline gives CDR1 SGHNT, CDR2 YYREEE (reference sequence). Trimming pared 0 bases from V and 4 bases from J, leaving 13 bases between. In DNA, the CDR3 is TGTGCCAGCAGCTTGGAAACCCAGGGTGGCTATGGCTACACCTTC. Protein product: CASSLETQGGYGYTF. Looking up the rest from reference TRBV5-4 and TRBJ1-2 gives the full variable domain: ETGVTQSPTHLIKTRGQQVTLRCSSQSGHNTVSWYQQALGQGPQFIFQYYREEENGRGNFPPRFSGLQFPNYSSELNVNALELDDSALYLCASSLETQGGYGYTFGSGTRLTVV.

The chain carries TRBV6-4 and TRBJ1-2; maybe TRBD1 (5 bases). Germline loops: CDR1 MRHNA, CDR2 SNTAGT. The CDR3 extends over 16 amino acids. V shed 4 bases and J shed 1 base, with 16 bases lying between them. CDR3 sequence: CASSGSVRGVNYGYTF. Here the CDR3 DNA reads TGTGCCAGCAGTGGATCGGTCCGGGGCGTTAACTATGGCTACACCTTC.

This clone was detected only a few times. This chain uses TRBV9 with TRBJ1-3, with D possibly matching TRBD1 (5 bases). CDR3 length: 15 residues. Germline values: CDR1 SGDLS, CDR2 YYNGEE. Deletions cut 0 bases from V and 0 bases from J, with 7 bases between. Here the CDR3 DNA reads TGTGCCAGCAGCGTAGAGGGGAGCTCTGGAAACACCATATATTTT. Translated: CASSVEGSSGNTIYF. The full variable domain, completed using reference TRBV9 and TRBJ1-3, is DSGVTQTPKHLITATGQRVTLRCSPRSGDLSVYWYQQSLDQGLQFLIQYYNGEERAKGNILERFSAQQFPDLHSELNLSSLELGDSALYFCASSVEGSSGNTIYFGEGSWLTVV.

The V call is TRBV18, the J call TRBJ2-1; the D gene could be TRBD1 or TRBD2 (5 bases each). V was clipped by 5 bases and J by 3 bases, with 14 bases between them. CDR1 and CDR2 (germline): KGHSH, LQKENI. This CDR3 spans 15 amino acids. Here the CDR3 reads CASSAGTQLYNEQFF. DNA of the CDR3: TGTGCCAGCTCAGCCGGGACCCAACTCTACAATGAGCAGTTCTTC. The variable domain in full, completed from reference TRBV18 and TRBJ2-1, reads NAGVMQNPRHLVRRRGQEARLRCSPMKGHSHVYWYRQLPEEGLKFMVYLQKENIIDESGMPKERFSAEFPKEGPSILRIQQVVRGDSAAYFCASSAGTQLYNEQFFGPGTRLTVL.

The chain links TRBV2 to TRBJ1-2; D gene unclear. Deletions cut 1 base from V and 0 bases from J, with 6 bases between. From germline, CDR1 is SNHLY and CDR2 FYNNEI. CDR3 size: 14 residues. The CDR3 spells CASSEVGSNYGYTF. In nucleotides, the CDR3 is TGTGCCAGCAGTGAAGTCGGATCTAACTATGGCTACACCTTC.

This chain links TRBV15 with TRBJ2-5, with 8 bases that match TRBD2. This CDR3 is built from 17 residues. Unmatched junction bases numbered 12, after V lost 3 bases and J lost 3 bases. Germline lookup yields CDR1 LNHNV and CDR2 YYDKDF (reference sequence). The CDR3 region has the DNA TGTGCCACCAGCAGGTTCCCAGCGGGGGAACCGAAAGAGACCCAGTACTTC. It codes for CATSRFPAGEPKETQYF.

The V gene is TRBV7-2, the J gene TRBJ1-6; D gene uncertain. Germline V gives CDR1 SGHTA, CDR2 FQGNSA. This CDR3 contains 14 residues. V shed 7 bases and J shed 9 bases, with 16 bases lying between them. The CDR3, as DNA: TGTGCCAGCACCTTTAGGGAATTTGGTTCACCCCTCCACTTT. Translated: CASTFREFGSPLHF.

This chain links TRBV11-2 with TRBJ1-3; a weak D match, TRBD1 (6 bases). V was cut by 0 bases and J by 2 bases, with 11 bases left in between. The germline CDR1 and CDR2 sequences are SGHAT and FQNNGV. The CDR3 has 16 residues. The CDR3 sequence: CASSLDPTGTGNTIYF. CDR3 sequence (DNA): TGTGCCAGCAGCTTAGATCCAACAGGGACTGGAAACACCATATATTTT.

This rearrangement joins TRBV30 to TRBJ2-7; D ambiguous. Trimming took off 3 bases at V and 0 bases at J, with 9 bases between the two ends. The CDR3 totals 13 residues. CDR1 GTSNPN and CDR2 SVGIG come from the germline V gene (reference sequence). The CDR3 sequence: CAWSRLSSYEQYF. CDR3 bases: TGTGCCTGGAGCAGGCTGAGCTCCTACGAGCAGTACTTC.

This chain uses TRBV11-2 with TRBJ2-2; 7 nucleotides line up with TRBD1. CDR3 length: 17 amino acids. Germline CDR1 reads SGHAT; CDR2 reads FQNNGV. Trimming took 5 bases from V and 6 from J; bases not matched to a gene: 15. The CDR3 coding sequence is TGTGCCAGCAGCCGCCGGGACAGCCAAATGGGGTCCGGGGAGCTGTTTTTT. Its translation is CASSRRDSQMGSGELFF.